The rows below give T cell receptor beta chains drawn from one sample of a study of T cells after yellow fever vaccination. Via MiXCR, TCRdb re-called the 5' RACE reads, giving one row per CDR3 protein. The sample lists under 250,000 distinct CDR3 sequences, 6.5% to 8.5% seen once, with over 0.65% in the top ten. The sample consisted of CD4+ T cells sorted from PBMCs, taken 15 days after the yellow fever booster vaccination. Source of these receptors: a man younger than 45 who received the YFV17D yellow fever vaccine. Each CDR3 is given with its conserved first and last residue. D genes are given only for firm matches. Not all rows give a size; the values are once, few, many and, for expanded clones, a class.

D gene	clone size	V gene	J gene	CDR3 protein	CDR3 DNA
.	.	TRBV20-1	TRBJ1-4	CSARDPANVEKLFF	TGCAGTGCTAGAGATCCGGCTAATGTTGAAAAACTGTTTTTT
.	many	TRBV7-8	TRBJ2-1	CASSFGLYNEQFF	TGTGCCAGCAGCTTCGGTCTATACAATGAGCAGTTCTTC
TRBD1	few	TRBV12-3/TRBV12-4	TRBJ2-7	CASKQGAVYEQYF	TGTGCCAGCAAGCAGGGGGCGGTCTACGAGCAGTACTTC
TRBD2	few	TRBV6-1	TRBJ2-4	CASSTLAGGAKNIQYF	TGTGCCAGCAGTACACTAGCGGGAGGAGCCAAAAACATTCAGTACTTC
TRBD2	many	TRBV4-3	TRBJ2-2	CASSLTSGHTGELFF	TGCGCCAGCAGCCTTACTAGCGGCCACACCGGGGAGCTGTTTTTT
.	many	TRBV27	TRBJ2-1	CASGFPGNQQFF	TGTGCCAGCGGTTTCCCGGGGAACCAGCAGTTCTTC
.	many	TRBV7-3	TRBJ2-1	CASSLSVGAEQFF	TGTGCCAGCAGCTTATCGGTGGGAGCTGAGCAGTTCTTC
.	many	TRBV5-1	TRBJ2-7	CASSLAQRGEQYF	TGCGCCAGCAGCTTGGCTCAGAGAGGCGAGCAGTACTTC
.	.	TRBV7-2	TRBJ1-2	CASSLVAPRYTF	TGTGCCAGCAGCTTAGTTGCCCCTCGGTACACCTTC
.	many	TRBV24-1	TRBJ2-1	CATSPSAAVKTPKGSYNEQFF	TGTGCCACCAGCCCGAGCGCGGCAGTAAAAACCCCTAAAGGTTCCTACAATGAGCAGTTCTTC
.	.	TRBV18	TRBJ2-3	CASSRTSGKDTQYF	TGTGCCAGCTCCCGGACCTCTGGCAAAGATACGCAGTATTTT
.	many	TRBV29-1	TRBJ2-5	CSVEDIEGFRTQYF	TGCAGCGTTGAAGATATAGAGGGGTTCCGGACCCAGTACTTC
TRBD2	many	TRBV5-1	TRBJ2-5	CASSPRTSGRDLETQYF	TGCGCCAGCAGCCCTCGGACTAGCGGGAGGGATTTAGAGACCCAGTACTTC
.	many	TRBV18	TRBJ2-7	CASSESRAGPYEQYF	TGTGCCAGCTCAGAAAGCCGGGCCGGGCCCTACGAGCAGTACTTC
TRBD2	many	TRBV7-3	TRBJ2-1	CASSMTSGEQFF	TGTGCCAGCAGCATGACTAGCGGCGAGCAGTTCTTC
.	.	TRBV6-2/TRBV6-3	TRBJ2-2	CASSYWGTGELFF	TGTGCCAGCAGTTACTGGGGAACCGGGGAGCTGTTTTTT
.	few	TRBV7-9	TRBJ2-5	CASSPWGAGKETQYF	TGTGCCAGCAGCCCTTGGGGGGCAGGGAAGGAGACCCAGTACTTC
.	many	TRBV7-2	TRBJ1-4	CASSPPGVGEKLFF	TGTGCCAGCAGCCCCCCGGGGGTGGGGGAAAAACTGTTTTTT
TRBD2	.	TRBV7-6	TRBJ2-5	CASSFPGTSGKETQYF	TGTGCCAGCAGCTTTCCTGGGACTAGCGGGAAAGAGACCCAGTACTTC
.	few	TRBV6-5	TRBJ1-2	CASSFLAGGDYGYTF	TGTGCCAGCAGTTTTCTCGCGGGGGGGGACTATGGCTACACCTTC
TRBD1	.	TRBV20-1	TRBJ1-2	CSASLQGANYGYTF	TGCAGTGCTAGTTTGCAGGGGGCTAACTATGGCTACACCTTC
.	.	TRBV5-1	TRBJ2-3	CASSSLYGLTDTQYF	TGCGCCAGCAGCAGCCTCTACGGACTCACAGATACGCAGTATTTT
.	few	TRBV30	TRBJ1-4	CAWNPGSVAREKLFF	TGTGCCTGGAACCCTGGTTCCGTCGCGCGTGAAAAACTGTTTTTT
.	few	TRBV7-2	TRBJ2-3	CASGRYTDTQYF	TGTGCCAGCGGGCGGTACACAGATACGCAGTATTTT
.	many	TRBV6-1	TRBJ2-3	CASSELGGNTDTQYF	TGTGCCAGCAGTGAGCTAGGGGGAAACACAGATACGCAGTATTTT
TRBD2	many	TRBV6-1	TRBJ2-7	CASSGMGSGSYEQYF	TGTGCCAGCAGTGGGATGGGTAGCGGGAGCTACGAGCAGTACTTC
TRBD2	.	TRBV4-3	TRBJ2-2	CASSRDISGRTNTGELFF	TGCGCCAGCAGCCGAGATATTAGCGGGAGGACGAACACCGGGGAGCTGTTTTTT
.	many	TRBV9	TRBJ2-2	CASSVLAGELFF	TGTGCCAGCAGCGTCCTGGCCGGGGAGCTGTTTTTT
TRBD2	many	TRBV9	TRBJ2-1	CASSVGGLARVEQFF	TGTGCCAGCAGCGTAGGAGGACTAGCTAGGGTTGAGCAGTTCTTC